The T cell receptor (beta chain) described here comes from a study of glioma-infiltrating T cells. The CDR3 is made up of 17 amino acids. From germline, CDR1 is DFQATT and CDR2 SNEGSKA (reference sequence). Deletions cut 3 bases from V and 11 bases from J, with 29 bases between. Turning to this clonotype: A much larger clone sits a single nucleotide away, making a read error possible.

Amplification of TCR alpha and beta CDR3 regions from RNA used iRepertoire nested multiplex PCR. TCRdb reprocessed the multiplex PCR reads with MiXCR, giving one entry per CDR3 protein. The sample lists under 200,000 distinct CDR3 sequences; around 40% were seen once. The genes are TRBV20-1 and TRBJ1-5; TRBD1 might be the D (5 bases). The TCR sequence derives from a human donor with low-grade glioma or glioblastoma, undergoing nonglioma brain surgery, or in good health (not recorded which). Sequenced input: glioma tissue, nonneoplastic brain tissue, or PBMCs (not recorded which). The CDR3 reads CSARSPAGRRVVQAQHF. The CDR3 DNA reads TGCAGTGCTAGGAGCCCGGCGGGACGCCGGGTAGTCCAGGCCCAGCATTTT.